This T cell receptor (beta chain) was recorded in a study of cytomegalovirus exposure and HLA in healthy donors. Findings and limits, study-wide: Through in vitro validation, three CMV-associated chains were shown to be specific for CMV antigens. According to a subsequent analysis, TCR clusters identified in the first cohort showed a tendency to co-occur across the roughly 120 validation repertoires. The authors enumerated around 150 TCR beta chains as linked to cytomegalovirus.

V was trimmed by 3 bases and J by 2 bases, leaving 11 bases between them. The CDR3 spans 15 residues. Germline V lookup: CDR1 KGHSH, CDR2 LQKENI. Details on this clone: Its antigen is unknown.

Sequencing used immunoSEQ multiplex PCR; TCRdb keeps in-frame clones, though not all of them. In the table there are hundreds of thousands of clones, 87% of which are singletons. Sequenced: PBMCs. This clonotype originated in a man aged 18 to 30 in good health and CMV-seropositive. The rearrangement uses TRBV18 and TRBJ1-3, with D tentatively TRBD1 (6 bases). CDR3 in DNA: TGTGCCAGCTCACCTACAGGGACCCCTGGAAACACCATATATTTT. The encoded protein is CASSPTGTPGNTIYF. The whole variable domain, filled in from reference TRBV18 and TRBJ1-3, reads NAGVMQNPRHLVRRRGQEARLRCSPMKGHSHVYWYRQLPEEGLKFMVYLQKENIIDESGMPKERFSAEFPKEGPSILRIQQVVRGDSAAYFCASSPTGTPGNTIYFGEGSWLTVV.